A single sample is the source of the 14 T cell receptor beta chains below, sequenced in a study of robustness of blood B and T cell sequencing. cDNA was made with a 5' template-switch oligo adding a universal priming site. The template-switch oligo carried a 12-nucleotide random UMI tagging each cDNA molecule. TCRdb re-called the PCR reads through MiXCR, storing one row per CDR3 protein. Here the sample spans 1,500 to 2,000 distinct CDR3 sequences, roughly 49% being singletons. TCR beta repertoires were quantified from mRNA rather than genomic DNA. Sequenced material: peripheral blood. These receptors were collected from a human donor in good health.

The CDR3 protein is CATSRAGQGQGRGNTEAFF. The CDR3 DNA follows: TGTGCCACCAGCAGAGCGGGCCAAGGACAGGGGAGAGGGAACACTGAAGCTTTCTTT. V gene TRBV15 combines with J gene TRBJ1-1; 9 bases are shared with TRBD1. The junction had 13 bases not matched to a gene; V was cut back by 1 base and J by 1 base. The CDR3 has 19 amino acids. CDR1 is LNHNV, CDR2 YYDKDF, per germline (reference sequence).

This clonotype was seen a few times. The gene calls are TRBV29-1 and TRBJ2-2, with 8 bases lining up with TRBD1. The V segment lost 8 bases and the J segment 1 base; nucleotides outside the gene matches: 6. CDR1 is SQVTM and CDR2 is ANQGSEA in the germline V gene. The CDR3 consists of 14 residues. The CDR3, as DNA: TGCAGCACCCGGACAGGGATGAACACCGGGGAGCTGTTTTTT. The encoded protein is CSTRTGMNTGELFF.

V gene TRBV7-8 combines with J gene TRBJ1-1; no clear D. Deletions cut 4 bases from V and 4 bases from J, with 13 bases between. CDR1 SGHVS and CDR2 FQNEAQ come from the germline V gene. This CDR3 is built from 14 residues. The CDR3 nucleotides are TGTGCCAGCAGCTATGGGAGTAAGGTCACTGAAGCTTTCTTT. Its translation: CASSYGSKVTEAFF. The full variable domain, completed using reference TRBV7-8 and TRBJ1-1, is GAGVSQSPRYKVAKRGQDVALRCDPISGHVSLFWYQQALGQGPEFLTYFQNEAQLDKSGLPSDRFFAERPEGSVSTLKIQRTQQEDSAVYLCASSYGSKVTEAFFGQGTRLTVV.

The CDR3: CASSQDFRQGNTEAFF. For the CDR3, the DNA is TGTGCCAGCAGCCAAGATTTCCGACAGGGCAACACTGAAGCTTTCTTT. This chain uses TRBV3-1 with TRBJ1-1, with 7 bases fitting TRBD1. The germline CDR1 and CDR2 sequences are LGHDT and YNNKEL (reference sequence). V gave up 0 bases and J gave up 2 bases; unmatched junction bases: 6. This CDR3 is 16 amino acids long.

The chain combines TRBV4-2 with TRBJ1-3; a possible D gene is TRBD1 (6 bases). Trimming left V 1 base short and J 2 bases short, with 21 bases between. The germline CDR1 and CDR2 sequences are LGHNA and YNFKEQ. The CDR3 has 19 residues. Here the CDR3 reads CASSQVGLRQAFAGNTIYF. The CDR3, as DNA: TGTGCCAGCAGCCAAGTTGGTCTGAGACAGGCTTTCGCTGGAAACACCATATATTTT.

The V call is TRBV24-1, the J call TRBJ2-1; no definite D call. CDR1 is KGHDR, CDR2 SFDVKD, per germline. With 5 bases removed from V and 5 bases from J, the gap between germline ends came to 21 bases. The CDR3 is 17 residues long. The DNA for the CDR3 is TGTGCCACCAGTGCCCTGGGCCCAGAGCACTATAACAATGAGCAGTTCTTC. Protein product: CATSALGPEHYNNEQFF.

By its share, this clonotype is large. This chain connects TRBV15 to TRBJ1-2, with D perhaps matching TRBD1 (5 bases). This CDR3 comprises 15 residues. Germline V lookup: CDR1 LNHNV, CDR2 YYDKDF (reference sequence). The ends were cut back, 1 base at V and 2 bases at J, with 11 bases in the middle. Here the CDR3 DNA reads TGTGCCACCAGCAGAGGACTGACAGCAAACTATGGCTACACCTTC. It codes for CATSRGLTANYGYTF.

As DNA, the CDR3 is TGTGCCAGCAGCTTTGACAGGGACACAGATACGCAGTATTTT. The encoded protein is CASSFDRDTDTQYF. The rearrangement joins TRBV11-2 to TRBJ2-3; 7 bases agree with TRBD1. Trimming removed 3 bases from V and 2 bases from J; junction bases left unmatched: 2. The germline V gene has CDR1 SGHAT and CDR2 FQNNGV. The CDR3 extends over 14 amino acids.

V is TRBV19 and J is TRBJ1-1, with D perhaps matching TRBD1 (6 bases). The CDR3 loop spans 13 amino acids. Trimming shortened V by 10 bases and J by 2 bases, and 14 bases separated the two germline ends. Germline V CDR1 and CDR2: LNHDA, SQIVND (reference sequence). The CDR3 DNA reads TGTGCCACCTCACAGGGAGATAACACTGAAGCTTTCTTT. This translates into CATSQGDNTEAFF.

DNA for the CDR3: TGTGCCAGCAGCTTAAGGCAGGGGTCCAATTCACCCCTCCACTTT. It specifies CASSLRQGSNSPLHF. V is TRBV7-3 and J is TRBJ1-6; maybe TRBD1 (6 bases). V gave up 1 base and J gave up 7 bases, with 11 bases separating them. The length of the CDR3 is 15 residues. Germline-derived CDR1 and CDR2 are SGHTA and FQGTGA. The full variable domain, in which reference TRBV7-3 and TRBJ1-6 provide the parts outside the CDR3, is GAGVSQTPSNKVTEKGKYVELRCDPISGHTALYWYRQSLGQGPEFLIYFQGTGAADDSGLPNDRFFAVRPEGSVSTLKIQRTERGDSAVYLCASSLRQGSNSPLHFGNGTRLTVT.

The CDR3 DNA is TGTGCCAGCAGCTCGGGACTAGTGGGAGATACGCAGTATTTT. It translates to CASSSGLVGDTQYF. The chain joins TRBV5-4 to TRBJ2-3; 8 bases agree with TRBD2. Germline values: CDR1 SGHNT, CDR2 YYREEE (reference sequence). Trimming at V came to 3 bases and at J to 5 bases, leaving 5 bases not matched to a gene. The CDR3 extends over 14 amino acids. Combining the CDR3 with reference TRBV5-4 and TRBJ2-3 gives the whole variable domain ETGVTQSPTHLIKTRGQQVTLRCSSQSGHNTVSWYQQALGQGPQFIFQYYREEENGRGNFPPRFSGLQFPNYSSELNVNALELDDSALYLCASSSGLVGDTQYFGPGTRLTVL.

V and J are TRBV30 and TRBJ2-7; D remains unclear. CDR1 is GTSNPN, CDR2 SVGIG, per germline (reference sequence). The CDR3 totals 13 residues. Deletions cut 0 bases from V and 3 bases from J, with 9 bases between. CDR3 coding DNA: TGTGCCTGGAGTGTAGGCCAGTACTACGAGCAGTACTTC. It yields the protein CAWSVGQYYEQYF. Filled out from reference TRBV30 and TRBJ2-7, the complete variable domain reads SQTIHQWPATLVQPVGSPLSLECTVEGTSNPNLYWYRQAAGRGLQLLFYSVGIGQISSEVPQNLSASRPQDRQFILSSKKLLLSDSGFYLCAWSVGQYYEQYFGPGTRLTVT.

The table lists this clonotype with a few counts. This sequence joins TRBV5-1 and TRBJ2-1, with TRBD2 identical over 14 bases. Germline trimming cut 4 bases from V and 4 bases from J; bases unmatched to any gene: 13. This CDR3 has 19 residues. Looked up from germline, CDR1 is SGHRS and CDR2 is YFSETQ. CDR3 in DNA: TGCGCCAGCAGCCCCGCCGACACCGGACTAGCGGGGGGTTACAATGAGCAGTTCTTC. Its translation is CASSPADTGLAGGYNEQFF.

CDR3 in amino acids: CASSLDPPPLTYEQYF. For the CDR3, the DNA is TGTGCCAGCAGCTTAGATCCCCCTCCACTTACCTACGAGCAGTACTTC. V gene TRBV11-3 combines with J gene TRBJ2-7; D gene uncertain. CDR1 is SGHNT, CDR2 YENEEA, per germline. This CDR3 is built from 16 residues. V was cut by 0 bases and J by 2 bases, with 14 bases left in between.